This TCR beta chain was observed in a study of T-cell reconstitution after alpha-beta-depleted transplantation in children (dated by TCRdb to the mid-2010s). Notes on the research overall: Using TCR repertoire profiling, the study quantitatively followed how T-cell immune reconstitution unfolded in children after TCRalphabeta/CD19-depleted allogeneic hematopoietic cell transplantation.

This clonotype was observed at least ten times. Which antigen it targets is not known. Base qualities are missing; no much larger clone stands one base away. The library was produced with PCR. The reads were generated on an Illumina HiSeq 2500. Molecular barcoding was employed in the preparation of TCR libraries, with unique molecular identifiers being used to normalize TCRbeta repertoire quantification. TCRdb reanalyzed the raw reads on its own, using fastp at Q25 for trimming and MiXCR for clone calling, and kept in-frame beta chains. CDR3 protein duplicates are merged, each entry listing the most common genes and DNA. This sample is represented by around 380,000 distinct CDR3 sequences; roughly a tenth of them were singletons. The ten most abundant clones make up approximately 5% of the sample. V is shortened by 3 bases, J by 12 bases, and the region joining them spans 12 bases. Measured from the cysteine to the phenylalanine, the CDR3 is 12 residues long. Only the CDR3 part of the read is kept: 36 bases, read in frame from the first base. Taken from the germline V gene (reference sequence), the CDR1 and CDR2 loops are MNHEY and SMNVEV.

The sample consisted of PBMCs from the stem cell graft donor, taken from the stem cell graft. The TCR sequence derives from a human donor who donated a stem cell graft to a child with acute myeloid leukemia. This chain is built from TRBV27 and TRBJ2-1; the D gene is perhaps TRBD2, on 6 matching bases. The DNA sequence is as follows: TGTGCCAGCAGTTTTATCGGGAGAGGGCAGTTCTTC. It specifies CASSFIGRGQFF.